This is a list of T cell receptor beta chains from one sample in a study of cytomegalovirus exposure and HLA in healthy donors. The method was immunoSEQ multiplex PCR; TCRdb's version includes in-frame clones alone and lacks a portion of them. The sample comprises approximately 200,000 clones, roughly four fifths of which are singletons, and about 2% rests with the top ten. Sequencing was performed on PBMCs. Receptors originate from a woman aged 18-29 years in good health and CMV-seropositive. CDR3s include the opening cysteine and the closing phenylalanine or tryptophan. Fields, in order: J gene, clone size, D gene, V gene, CDR3 DNA, CDR3 protein. D genes are given only for firm matches. Rows give clone size only sometimes, using once, few, many, or a class for an expanded clone.

>TRBJ2-1|.|TRBD2|TRBV4-3
TGCGCCAGCAGCCGAGGGACTAGCGGGGGGGCCTACAATGAGCAGTTCTTC
CASSRGTSGGAYNEQFF
>TRBJ2-1|.|.|TRBV5-6
TGTGCCAGCAGCTTCACTGGGGGCCCTTTCGGCGAGCAGTTCTTC
CASSFTGGPFGEQFF
>TRBJ2-1|.|TRBD1|TRBV6-5
TGTGCCAGCAGGATACAGGGGGAGTTCAATGAGCAGTTCTTC
CASRIQGEFNEQFF
>TRBJ1-3|.|.|TRBV30
TGTGCCTGGAGTGTCTCGGGTTATTCTGGAAACACCATATATTTT
CAWSVSGYSGNTIYF
>TRBJ1-4|.|.|TRBV5-5
TGTGCCAGCAGGCCTGACGTAGGACTGGTTAATGAAAAACTGTTTTTT
CASRPDVGLVNEKLFF
>TRBJ1-1|.|TRBD1|TRBV23-1
TGCGCCAGCAGTCAGGAGGACAGGGCGCGGAACACTGAAGCTTTCTTT
CASSQEDRARNTEAFF
>TRBJ2-2|.|TRBD1|TRBV11-2
TGTGCCAGCAGCCTGACAGGGGGCTTCGACACCGGGGAGCTGTTTTTT
CASSLTGGFDTGELFF
>TRBJ2-7|few|.|TRBV7-9
TGTGCCAGCGCCCCACCGGGGGGCGACGAGCAGTACTTC
CASAPPGGDEQYF
>TRBJ2-5|.|.|TRBV7-2
TGTGCCAGCAGCTCCCCCTGGGAGGAGACCCAGTACTTC
CASSSPWEETQYF
>TRBJ1-5|.|.|TRBV7-9
TGTGCCAGCAGCCTACAGGGTGGAGGTCAGCCCCAGCATTTT
CASSLQGGGQPQHF
>TRBJ1-1|.|.|TRBV28
TGTGCCAGCAGCGCTTATCAGGAAGATAACACTGAAGCTTTCTTT
CASSAYQEDNTEAFF
>TRBJ2-4|.|TRBD1|TRBV18
TGTGCCAGCTCACCGGGGACAGTCGACATTCAGTACTTC
CASSPGTVDIQYF
>TRBJ2-2|.|TRBD2|TRBV12-5
TGTGCTAGTGGTTTGGTACTCGGCGGACTAGCGGGGGGGCGTGTCACCGGGGAGCTGTTTTTT
CASGLVLGGLAGGRVTGELFF
>TRBJ2-1|.|TRBD1|TRBV4-1
TGCGCCAGTACGGGACAGGGGGGTACCTACAATGAGCAGTTCTTC
CASTGQGGTYNEQFF
>TRBJ1-1|.|.|TRBV10-3
TGTGCCAGCCCGGGGGGGGGTATGAACACTGAAGCTTTCTTT
CASPGGGMNTEAFF
>TRBJ1-1|.|TRBD1|TRBV14
TGTGCCAGCAGCCGATTGGGACAGGGTGAAGCTTTCTTT
CASSRLGQGEAFF
>TRBJ1-4|.|TRBD1|TRBV10-1
TGCGCCAGCAGTGTGGACAGGGCCGAAAAACTGTTTTTT
CASSVDRAEKLFF
>TRBJ2-7|.|.|TRBV7-6
TGTGCCAGCAGCTTAAGCACAGGGAAAGACGAGCAGTACTTC
CASSLSTGKDEQYF
>TRBJ2-2|few|TRBD2|TRBV19
TGTGCCAGTAGTAGCGGGACTAGATTTACCGGGGAGCTGTTTTTT
CASSSGTRFTGELFF
>TRBJ1-6|.|.|TRBV5-1
TGCGCCAGCAGTCCCACAGGGAGCTCCTATAATTCACCCCTCCACTTT
CASSPTGSSYNSPLHF
>TRBJ1-2|.|.|TRBV7-9
TGTGCCAGCAGCTATACGACAGGCAACTATGGCTACACCTTC
CASSYTTGNYGYTF
>TRBJ1-2|.|TRBD1|TRBV5-5
TGTGCCAGCAGCGGGGACAGGGTTGGAGGCTACACCTTC
CASSGDRVGGYTF
>TRBJ1-3|.|TRBD1|TRBV7-9
TGTGCCAGCAGCTTAGGGACAGGGAATGGAAACACCATATATTTT
CASSLGTGNGNTIYF
>TRBJ1-4|.|.|TRBV2
TGTGCCAGCAAGCACAGTTATAATGAAAAACTGTTTTTT
CASKHSYNEKLFF
>TRBJ2-1|.|.|TRBV5-1
TGCGCCAGCAGCTTAGTGGGGGGGCGGAGGAATGAGCAGTTCTTC
CASSLVGGRRNEQFF
>TRBJ2-3|.|TRBD1|TRBV9
TGTGCCAGCAGCGTACGAGGGGGCGGACCAGATACGCAGTATTTT
CASSVRGGGPDTQYF
>TRBJ2-3|.|TRBD2|TRBV19
TGTGCCAGTAGTGCCACTAGCGTCGGAACAGATACGCAGTATTTT
CASSATSVGTDTQYF
>TRBJ1-2|.|TRBD1|TRBV28
TGTGCCAGCAGTTTACCCAGGGGGCTAGGCGGCTACACCTTC
CASSLPRGLGGYTF
>TRBJ2-5|.|.|TRBV4-3
TGCGCCAGCAGCCAAGATCATTTGGAGACCCAGTACTTC
CASSQDHLETQYF
>TRBJ2-3|.|TRBD2|TRBV6-5
TGTGCCAGCAGTTCCTCCGGAGCGGGGTCAGATACGCAGTATTTT
CASSSSGAGSDTQYF
>TRBJ2-6|.|.|TRBV30
TGTGCCTGGAGTGTAGGAGCTACACACTCTGGGGCCAACGGCCTGACTTTC
CAWSVGATHSGANGLTF
>TRBJ1-5|.|.|TRBV4-2
TGTGCCAGCAGCCAAGAATTCACGGGGGACCCTAGTGGTAAGCCCCAGCATTTT
CASSQEFTGDPSGKPQHF
>TRBJ2-3|.|TRBD1|TRBV5-4
TGTGCCAGCAGTAGACAGGGACCCCTCACAGATACGCAGTATTTT
CASSRQGPLTDTQYF
>TRBJ1-1|.|.|TRBV10-1
TGCGCCAGCAGTGAGACTACAGGGCTCCCTGAAGCTTTCTTT
CASSETTGLPEAFF
>TRBJ2-3|.|TRBD2|TRBV5-6
TGTGCCAGCAGCCTATGGACTAGCGGGGGGCCAGATACGCAGTATTTT
CASSLWTSGGPDTQYF
>TRBJ2-4|.|.|TRBV7-2
TGTGCCAGCAGCCCCCATCACATTCAGTACTTC
CASSPHHIQYF
>TRBJ1-4|.|TRBD1|TRBV18
TGTGCCAGCTCACAAGGACAGGGGGTGATAGAAAAACTGTTTTTT
CASSQGQGVIEKLFF
>TRBJ2-7|.|.|TRBV10-3
TGTGCCATCAGTGAGTCGGATGGGGGAGGTGGCGGCGAGCAGTACTTC
CAISESDGGGGGEQYF
>TRBJ1-2|once|.|TRBV7-9
TGTTCCAGCAGCTTCACCGGGACACCCTTCTATGGCTACACCTTC
CSSSFTGTPFYGYTF
>TRBJ2-1|.|TRBD1|TRBV4-1
TGCGCCAGCAGCCTCGGCCAGGGGGATGGCAATGAGCAGTTCTTC
CASSLGQGDGNEQFF
>TRBJ2-5|.|.|TRBV30
TGTGCCTGGAGCAAGGGAGAATCCCAAGAGACCCAGTACTTC
CAWSKGESQETQYF
>TRBJ1-6|.|.|TRBV6-1
TGTGCCAGCACCTCCCGCTCCTATAATTCACCCCTCCACTTT
CASTSRSYNSPLHF
>TRBJ2-3|.|TRBD2|TRBV11-2
TGTGCCAGCAGCTTAGCGCGGGGGAAGGGTACGCAGTATTTT
CASSLARGKGTQYF
>TRBJ2-1|.|.|TRBV11-2
TGTGCCAGCAGCTTATTTCAGGGGAATGAGCAGTTCTTC
CASSLFQGNEQFF
>TRBJ2-1|.|.|TRBV7-9
TGTGCCAGCAGCTTAGAGGGCGGGGGCCTCAATGAGCAGTTCTTC
CASSLEGGGLNEQFF
>TRBJ2-5|.|TRBD2|TRBV9
TGTGCCAGCAGCGTAGGAGTAGCGGGGTACCAAGAGACCCAGTACTTC
CASSVGVAGYQETQYF
>TRBJ2-1|.|TRBD1|TRBV5-4
TGTGCCAGCAGCGATCGACAGGGGGAATCGTACAATGAGCAGTTCTTC
CASSDRQGESYNEQFF
>TRBJ1-1|once|.|TRBV7-3
TGTGCCAGCAGCTTAATGGGCTCAACTGAAGCTTTCTTT
CASSLMGSTEAFF
>TRBJ2-7|.|TRBD1|TRBV19
TGTGCCAGTAGTGTCGGACAGGGGGTCACCTACGAGCAGTACTTC
CASSVGQGVTYEQYF
>TRBJ1-2|.|.|TRBV7-9
TGTGCCAGCAGCTTAGCGGGGGGTGGTCCCCAATATGGCTACACCTTC
CASSLAGGGPQYGYTF
>TRBJ2-7|.|TRBD2|TRBV5-6
TGTGCCAGCAGCTTTAGCGGGCTTACCTACGAGCAGTACTTC
CASSFSGLTYEQYF
>TRBJ1-2|.|TRBD1|TRBV6-1
TGTGCCAGCAGAAAAGACAGGGTCTTAATCTATGGCTACACCTTC
CASRKDRVLIYGYTF